The 32 T cell receptor beta chains below were found in one sample sequenced in a study of persistence of HIV-infected CD4 T cells (dated by TCRdb to the early 2020s). The treatment or condition label, read with the paper, signifies: suppressive antiretroviral therapy. Lysates of CMV-infected fibroblasts were used at 8 to 10 ug/mL for cell stimulation. Memory populations depleted of antigen-responding cells were obtained by sorting nonresponding CD40L-negative CD69-negative CD45RO-high memory CD4+ T cells. Their cognate antigens are unknown. TCRbeta repertoires were sequenced from genomic DNA with the immunoSEQ hsTCRB assay version 4 in survey mode. TCRdb took this table from immuneACCESS and kept in-frame rearrangements with V and J called. Such tables lack part of the clones; where checked against another copy, unresolved V genes explain under half of the gap, and the rest is unexplained. The sample yields around 48,000 clones; around 80% were counted once. Clones ranked in the top ten supply 3% of the sample.

The starting material was CD4+ T cells sorted from PBMCs after roughly 19-hour stimulation, obtained from a patient who received antiretroviral therapy. What the cell subset or site label conveys for this sample: CD40L-CD69- CD45RO-high memory CD4 T cells not responding to CMV lysate. These receptors were collected from an adult man with HIV who was CMV-seropositive.

The chain links TRBV12-5 to TRBJ1-1, with a tentative D call TRBD1 (5 bases). V was pared by 4 bases and J by 3 bases, with 6 bases between. Germline V gene data show CDR1 as LGHNT and CDR2 as FRNRAP. The CDR3 has 12 residues. The CDR3 DNA sequence: TGTGCTAGTGGTTCGACAGACACTGAAGCTTTCTTT. It translates to CASGSTDTEAFF. Filled out from reference TRBV12-5 and TRBJ1-1, the complete variable domain reads DARVTQTPRHKVTEMGQEVTMRCQPILGHNTVFWYRQTMMQGLELLAYFRNRAPLDDSGMPKDRFSAEMPDATLATLKIQPSEPRDSAVYFCASGSTDTEAFFGQGTRLTVV.

The gene calls are TRBV7-9 and TRBJ2-1; D may be TRBD1 (7 bases). The germline V and J ends were trimmed by 3 bases and 9 bases, with 15 bases remaining between them. Germline V gives CDR1 SEHNR, CDR2 FQNEAQ (reference sequence). This CDR3 is built from 14 residues. CDR3: CASSFPGGSGEQFF. The CDR3 region has the DNA TGTGCCAGCAGCTTCCCAGGGGGGTCGGGTGAGCAGTTCTTC.

The V call is TRBV20-1, the J call TRBJ2-7, with 7 bases matching TRBD1. This CDR3 is 14 amino acids long. Germline assignment: CDR1 DFQATT and CDR2 SNEGSKA (reference sequence). Trimming at V came to 3 bases and at J to 4 bases, leaving 9 bases not matched to a gene. CDR3 nucleotide sequence: TGCAGTGCTAGTCGGGCACAGGGGTCATACGAGCAGTACTTC. It encodes CSASRAQGSYEQYF.

The rearrangement links TRBV7-6 to TRBJ2-1; D might be TRBD2 (5 bases). Trimming took 2 bases from V and 4 from J, leaving 18 bases between them. Per germline, CDR1 SGHVS and CDR2 FNYEAQ. This CDR3 contains 17 residues. CDR3 residues: CASSLPPAGPLYNEQFF. CDR3 bases: TGTGCCAGCAGCTTACCCCCCGCGGGCCCTCTTTACAATGAGCAGTTCTTC.

The chain combines TRBV25-1 with TRBJ2-3; 7 bases agree with TRBD1. Trimming cost V 1 base and J 0 bases; bases outside gene matches: 4. This CDR3 is 16 amino acids long. Looked up from germline, CDR1 is MGHDK and CDR2 is SYGVNS. The CDR3 region has the DNA TGTGCCAGCAGTGAATTCACAGGGGTCAGCACAGATACGCAGTATTTT. Amino acids: CASSEFTGVSTDTQYF.

Details on this clone: Other nucleotide sequences in the sample specify the same CDR3. This sequence joins TRBV9 and TRBJ2-5, with D perhaps TRBD1 (6 bases). From germline, CDR1 is SGDLS and CDR2 YYNGEE. Trimming pared 2 bases from V and 5 bases from J, leaving 10 bases between. The CDR3 is 13 amino acids. The CDR3 DNA sequence: TGTGCCAGCAGCGTGGCCAGGGGTGAGACCCAGTACTTC. The encoded protein is CASSVARGETQYF.

This rearrangement joins TRBV30 to TRBJ2-6, with D possibly matching TRBD1 (6 bases). Deletions cut 5 bases from V and 0 bases from J, with 20 bases between. The CDR3 contains 18 residues. Germline CDR1 reads GTSNPN; CDR2 reads SVGIG (reference sequence). In nucleotides, the CDR3 is TGTGCCTGGGAAGAGGGACACCGACGGATCTCTGGGGCCAACGTCCTGACTTTC. This codes for CAWEEGHRRISGANVLTF. Filled out from reference TRBV30 and TRBJ2-6, the complete variable domain reads SQTIHQWPATLVQPVGSPLSLECTVEGTSNPNLYWYRQAAGRGLQLLFYSVGIGQISSEVPQNLSASRPQDRQFILSSKKLLLSDSGFYLCAWEEGHRRISGANVLTFGAGSRLTVL.

This chain's CDR3 is CASSRSRQGGGNTEAFF. CDR3 nucleotides: TGTGCCAGCAGCCGGAGTAGACAGGGAGGGGGGAACACTGAAGCTTTCTTT. J is TRBJ1-1 and V is TRBV16, with 7 bases that match TRBD1. Germline CDR1 KGHSY, CDR2 FQNENV. This CDR3 spans 17 amino acids. Trimming at V came to 4 bases and at J to 1 base, leaving 12 bases not matched to a gene.

V and J are TRBV6-2 or TRBV6-3 and TRBJ2-7, with 9 nucleotides matching TRBD1. Unmatched junction bases numbered 4, after V lost 5 bases and J lost 5 bases. The CDR3 length is 13 residues. The V gene's germline CDR1 is MNHEY and CDR2 SVGEGT. CDR3 in DNA: TGTGCCAGCAGTATGGGACAGGGAAACGAGCAGTACTTC. Translation: CASSMGQGNEQYF.

V gene TRBV6-5 combines with J gene TRBJ1-5, with TRBD1 identical over 7 bases. Germline V lookup: CDR1 MNHEY, CDR2 SVGAGI. Unmatched junction bases numbered 7, after V lost 6 bases and J lost 2 bases. CDR3 length equals 15 residues. This CDR3 reads CASSTTGPRNQPQHF. The CDR3 nucleotides are TGTGCCAGCAGCACGACAGGGCCTCGCAATCAGCCCCAGCATTTT.

The chain links TRBV6-4 to TRBJ2-1; 7 nucleotides match TRBD1. J gave up 9 bases and V 6 bases, and 5 bases lay outside the gene matches. Germline V lookup: CDR1 MRHNA, CDR2 SNTAGT. The CDR3 is 12 amino acids. CDR3 sequence (DNA): TGTGCCAGCAGCCCACAGGGGACTGAGCAGTTCTTC. Encoded protein: CASSPQGTEQFF.

This clone appeared a few times. The chain uses TRBV21-1 and TRBJ2-5; the DNA was not used to check the table's D call, TRBD2. TRBV21-1 is a listed pseudogene. The CDR3 is 16 amino acids. Written as DNA, the CDR3 is TGTGCCAGCAGCAACTCCGAGAGGAGCGCAAAAGAGACCCAGTACTTC. This sequence encodes CASSNSERSAKETQYF.

This clone was detected once. This chain links TRBV30 with TRBJ1-1; D remains ambiguous. The CDR3 runs 11 residues. Between the trimmed V and J ends, which lost 3 bases and 1 base, there was a span of 3 bases. Germline V gene data show CDR1 as GTSNPN and CDR2 as SVGIG (reference sequence). DNA for the CDR3: TGTGCCTGGAGGGCGAACACTGAAGCTTTCTTT. Its translation is CAWRANTEAFF.

V is TRBV19 and J is TRBJ2-6, with 9 bases fitting TRBD1. Losses at the gene ends were 8 bases for V and 2 bases for J; bases not matched to a gene: 7. Germline CDR1 LNHDA, CDR2 SQIVND (reference sequence). The CDR3 spans 16 residues. The CDR3 region is CASHRDREAGANVLTF. The DNA of the CDR3 is TGTGCCAGTCACCGGGACAGGGAGGCTGGGGCCAACGTCCTGACTTTC.

This clone appeared a single time. The rearrangement joins TRBV19 to TRBJ2-3; D uncertain. Germline V lookup: CDR1 LNHDA, CDR2 SQIVND (reference sequence). This CDR3 has 13 amino acids. The V and J ends lost 10 bases and 2 bases respectively, with 13 bases between them. The CDR3 DNA sequence: TGTGCCACAAGGGCCGGAGCCACAGATACGCAGTATTTT. It encodes CATRAGATDTQYF.

The CDR3: CASSPMRNTEAFF. Written as DNA, the CDR3 is TGTGCCAGCTCACCTATGAGGAACACTGAAGCTTTCTTT. The chain links TRBV18 to TRBJ1-1; D is ambiguous. Germline V gene lookup returns CDR1 KGHSH and CDR2 LQKENI. V was trimmed by 3 bases and J by 1 base, leaving 6 bases between them. The CDR3 runs 13 residues.

The genes are TRBV2 and TRBJ2-7; D not certain. Germline lookup yields CDR1 SNHLY and CDR2 FYNNEI. The V end was cut by 2 bases, the J end by 6 bases, with 14 bases between. The CDR3 is 14 residues long. This CDR3 reads CASSETPTFGEQYF. Here the CDR3 DNA reads TGTGCCAGCAGTGAAACCCCCACTTTCGGCGAGCAGTACTTC.

The chain joins TRBV4-2 to TRBJ2-7; D is unclear. V lost 0 bases and J lost 6, with 6 bases in between. Germline V gene sequence: CDR1 LGHNA, CDR2 YNFKEQ. This CDR3 is 12 amino acids long. CDR3 protein: CASSQDISEQYF. CDR3 nucleotide sequence: TGTGCCAGCAGCCAAGATATAAGCGAGCAGTACTTC.

The chain carries TRBV19 and TRBJ2-5; D remains unclear. The CDR3 spans 13 residues. Germline assignment: CDR1 LNHDA and CDR2 SQIVND (reference sequence). The V and J ends lost 6 bases and 1 base respectively, with 9 bases between them. The CDR3 loop reads CASRSKGQETQYF. CDR3 DNA: TGTGCCAGTAGATCAAAGGGCCAAGAGACCCAGTACTTC.

The chain joins TRBV6-5 to TRBJ1-6; 9 bases fit TRBD1. Germline V gene lookup returns CDR1 MNHEY and CDR2 SVGAGI. V trimming: 6 bases; J trimming: 10 bases; junction bases outside the gene matches: 10. The CDR3 contains 15 residues. The CDR3 is CASSQRTGVESPLHF. CDR3 DNA: TGTGCCAGCAGCCAAAGGACAGGGGTCGAATCACCCCTCCACTTT.

The J gene is TRBJ1-2, the V gene TRBV25-1; D gene uncertain. Looked up from germline, CDR1 is MGHDK and CDR2 is SYGVNS. The CDR3 is made up of 14 amino acids. Trimming took off 3 bases at V and 1 base at J, with 9 bases between the two ends. The CDR3, as DNA: TGTGCCAGCAGTGAGGGCGGTTTTAACTATGGCTACACCTTC. Residues: CASSEGGFNYGYTF.

V gene TRBV7-8 combines with J gene TRBJ1-5; D gene ambiguous. There are 16 residues in the CDR3. CDR1 is SGHVS, CDR2 FQNEAQ, per germline. Trimming took 0 bases from V and 3 from J, leaving 12 bases between them. Written as DNA, the CDR3 is TGTGCCAGCAGCTTAGCGCTAAGGTCAGTCAATCAGCCCCAGCATTTT. Amino acids: CASSLALRSVNQPQHF.

This clone was found once. The V and J genes are TRBV12-3 or TRBV12-4 and TRBJ1-1; 9 bases fit TRBD1. The V gene end was trimmed by 6 bases and the J gene end by 10 bases; junction bases not matched to a gene: 6. This CDR3 is 12 amino acids long. Here the CDR3 DNA reads TGTGCCAGCAGCCCCGGGACAGGGAGAGCTTTCTTT. As protein: CASSPGTGRAFF.

The CDR3 coding sequence is TGTGCCAGCAGCTTCGGGTCGAACACCGGGGAGCTGTTTTTT. Amino acid sequence: CASSFGSNTGELFF. V and J are TRBV5-5 and TRBJ2-2; D not certain. CDR1 is SGHKS, CDR2 YYEKEE, per germline (reference sequence). Trimming cost V 2 bases and J 0 bases, with 5 bases left between them. This CDR3 is built from 14 residues. Full variable domain (outside the CDR3, taken from reference TRBV5-5 and TRBJ2-2): DAGVTQSPTHLIKTRGQQVTLRCSPISGHKSVSWYQQVLGQGPQFIFQYYEKEERGRGNFPDRFSARQFPNYSSELNVNALLLGDSALYLCASSFGSNTGELFFGEGSRLTVL.

The chain combines TRBV11-3 with TRBJ2-7; unclear D gene. CDR3 size: 13 residues. Between the trimmed V and J ends, which lost 1 base and 7 bases, there was a span of 11 bases. The V gene's germline CDR1 is SGHNT and CDR2 YENEEA. In DNA form, the CDR3 reads TGTGCCAGCAGCTTAGTTACAGTGGGAGAGCAGTACTTC. It is translated as CASSLVTVGEQYF.

This chain links TRBV19 with TRBJ2-2; TRBD2 agrees at 10 bases. V lost 6 bases to trimming and J lost 4 bases; unmatched junction nucleotides: 8. Germline V gene lookup returns CDR1 LNHDA and CDR2 SQIVND (reference sequence). This CDR3 has 16 amino acids. The CDR3 spells CASRLASGSRTGELFF. The DNA of the CDR3 is TGTGCCAGTAGGTTGGCTAGCGGGAGCCGCACCGGGGAGCTGTTTTTT.

J is TRBJ1-1 and V is TRBV6-5, with D unclear. Trimming cost V 8 bases and J 3 bases, with 7 bases left between them. Per germline, CDR1 MNHEY and CDR2 SVGAGI. The CDR3 covers 11 residues. CDR3: CASSSHTEAFF. The CDR3 nucleotides read TGTGCCAGCTCCTCGCACACTGAAGCTTTCTTT.

This clone was picked up one time. The chain combines TRBV3-1 (or the pseudogene TRBV3-2) with TRBJ2-2, with D perhaps matching TRBD2 (6 bases). Trimming took 2 bases from V and 3 from J, leaving 10 bases between them. Germline CDR1 reads LGHDT; CDR2 reads YNNKEL (reference sequence). CDR3 length equals 15 residues. Here the CDR3 reads CASSQIAADTGELFF. The CDR3, as DNA: TGTGCCAGCAGCCAAATAGCGGCCGACACCGGGGAGCTGTTTTTT.

The V and J genes are TRBV7-6 and TRBJ1-4; unclear D gene. Germline loops: CDR1 SGHVS, CDR2 FNYEAQ. V dropped 1 base and J dropped 6 bases, with 6 bases sitting between them. The CDR3 spans 13 residues. CDR3 bases: TGTGCCAGCAGCTTAGGAGGGTATGAAAAACTGTTTTTT. This sequence encodes CASSLGGYEKLFF.

The count of this clone is one. V is TRBV20-1 and J is TRBJ1-3; unclear D gene. CDR3 length: 14 residues. V was pared by 3 bases and J by 0 bases, with 9 bases between. Germline values: CDR1 DFQATT, CDR2 SNEGSKA (reference sequence). Written as DNA, the CDR3 is TGCAGTGCTAGTGGGGTGGGCTCTGGAAACACCATATATTTT. As protein: CSASGVGSGNTIYF.

The CDR3 region is CASSLEFGVSGNTIYF. CDR3 nucleotide sequence: TGCGCCAGCAGCTTGGAGTTCGGAGTCTCTGGAAACACCATATATTTT. This chain joins TRBV5-1 and TRBJ1-3, with D unclear. The CDR3 is made up of 16 amino acids. Germline CDR1 reads SGHRS; CDR2 reads YFSETQ. V lost 0 bases to trimming and J lost 0 bases, with 10 bases between them.

The chain employs TRBV7-9 and TRBJ1-1; D is uncertain. From germline, CDR1 is SEHNR and CDR2 FQNEAQ (reference sequence). The CDR3 has 15 residues. The V end was cut by 5 bases, the J end by 1 base, with 14 bases between. As DNA, the CDR3 is TGTGCCAGCAGCCCCCAATCCGGGAGGAACACTGAAGCTTTCTTT. Protein: CASSPQSGRNTEAFF.